This TCR beta chain came from a study of HIV-infected patients and healthy controls (dated by TCRdb to the mid-2010s). For the study in its entirety: The study asked whether deep sequencing of the TCR repertoire from small blood samples of HIV patients could detect immune perturbation and reconstitution. The full study reports these points: In HIV-infected patients, the apparent post-therapy recovery of the Gini index was not replicated in size-matched repertoire data. The observed differences in diversity could not be explained by the slight differences in age and sex profiles between the study cohorts. MAIT cell alpha-chain CDR3s were found at high frequency in healthy controls but were severely depleted in HIV+ repertoires. Mean usage differed significantly between HIV-infected patients and controls for eight alpha and eight beta V genes. Comparisons were complicated by unequal numbers of distinct sequences between patients and controls, and rare events from HIV-infected data were overweighted by size-matching. A major limit on how widely the findings apply, in the view of the authors, was that only sixteen HIV-infected individuals were processed. HLA typing of donors was not performed in the study. By Jaccard index and by the count of highly shared sequences, healthy controls shared more CDR3s between individuals than HIV+ patients did. The pairing of alpha and beta chains was not determined in the samples. Using whole blood restricted sequencing depth and prevented separating the dynamics of distinct T-cell subpopulations. During therapy, HIV-associated CDR3s significantly decreased in frequency, while CMV-associated CDR3s did not change significantly, though most became more frequent. Healthy control repertoires showed roughly threefold more distinct CDR3s and higher Shannon diversity than untreated HIV+ repertoires. HIV-infected repertoires showed significantly elevated mean Gini indices relative to controls, which possibly reflects oligoclonality.

Whole blood was used without cell fractionation, so all unsorted peripheral T cells were reflected in the repertoire. As controls, ten healthy donors without infection were sampled, and four of the ten donors were sampled a second time 2 to 4 months later. A roughly 2.5 ml sample of peripheral blood was drawn into Tempus tubes for RNA extraction. Residual genomic DNA was removed with the TURBO-DNase kit and globin mRNA was depleted with GLOBINclear. As encoded in the germline V gene, CDR1 is SNHLY while CDR2 is FYNNEI. V gives up 4 bases and J gives up 7 bases, and the segment between their germline ends measures 5 bases. Inclusive of the bounding cysteine and phenylalanine, the CDR3 is 11 residues long. The DNA shown is the 33-base CDR3, in frame from base 1. 500 ng RNA was reverse transcribed with SuperScript III using primers against the alpha and beta constant regions. Separate alpha and beta chain libraries were made by chain-specific third strand synthesis with multiplexing indices. To avoid primer bias, the protocol used one single primer pair to amplify every rearrangement within a chain, and the protocol also attached molecular barcodes to each cDNA molecule. Purified cDNA was joined by T4 RNA Ligase 1 to a 5' RACE adapter carrying a random hexamer and the SP2 sequencing primer site. The authors primed second strand synthesis from the SP2 site with Phusion polymerase and used slow temperature ramps to favor optimal annealing. Each molecule's 12-nucleotide barcode consisted of two random hexamer sequences, both added before amplification and joined together. P5 and P7 adapter elements plus a second index were added in a short first PCR, which was followed by an approximately 20-cycle amplification PCR with P5s and P7 primers. Libraries received approximately 30 PCR cycles in total, were quantified on a Qubit, sized on a Bioanalyzer, and diluted to 4 nM. The normalized libraries were sequenced on an Illumina MiSeq using 2 x 250 paired-end kits. MinElute columns were the means by which the reverse transcription reactions were cleaned up, and the reactions were eluted into about 10 ul Tris-Cl. A 1:1 ratio of AMPure XP beads was used to clean the adapter ligations after they had run for around 25 hours at 16 degrees C. Turning to the authors' computational methods: Demultiplexed FASTQ files were processed with a modified Decombinator by which V, J, insert and barcode information was output. Sequences that shared a barcode but differed from the dominant sequence were treated as errors and discarded, and barcodes were clustered at Levenshtein distance 3 and counted to estimate the original cDNA molecules. For downstream analyses, the R packages ineq, vegan, igraph and RCytoscape were used, along with IMGT nomenclature and CDR3 definitions. V gene usage was computed over distinct sequences, each TCR counted once to avoid skew from clonal expansion. Similarity networks connected unique CDR3 amino acid sequences within a donor whenever two sequences differed by a single Levenshtein edit. Published HIV-specific CDR3s (around 92 alpha, several hundred beta) and CMV-specific CDR3s (13 alpha, a few hundred beta) were assembled and queried against the repertoires. Lower sequence numbers were not the cause of the decreased diversity in patients, as random subsampling to size-matched repertoires showed. TCRdb reprocessing: public reads trimmed at Q25 with fastp, clones called with MiXCR, in-frame beta chains kept. Each record represents a unique CDR3 protein, reported with the most common genes and DNA among its rows. The V and J calls shown here were made by TCRdb, not taken from the authors' results. In this sample the table shows 10,000 to 15,000 distinct CDR3 sequences, roughly 11% of which occur a single time. Of the sample, roughly 6% falls within the top ten clones.

This clonotype is labeled medium-sized (0.01 to 0.1%). Its binding antigen is unknown. The record has no base qualities; no much larger clone is one base away. The rearrangement joined TRBV2 to TRBJ2-1; the D segment is perhaps TRBD1 or TRBD2, each sharing 5 matched bases. This receptor was taken from an adult in good health. Material for sequencing was blood. Here the CDR3 is given as CASSGGNEQFF. The nucleotides read TGTGCCAGCAGTGGGGGGAATGAGCAGTTCTTC. This CDR3, with the reference TRBV2 and TRBJ2-1 proteins standing in past its ends, gives the full variable domain EPEVTQTPSHQVTQMGQEVILRCVPISNHLYFYWYRQILGQKVEFLVSFYNNEISEKSEIFDDQFSVERPDGSNFTLKIRSTKLEDSAMYFCASSGGNEQFFGPGTRLTVL.